Below are 23 T cell receptor beta chains sequenced from a single sample in a study of T cells after yellow fever vaccination. TCRdb redid the calling of the 5' RACE reads with MiXCR, one entry per CDR3 protein. The sample contains 400,000 or so distinct CDR3 sequences, 18% of which appear only once. The specimen was PBMCs, collected before the yellow fever booster vaccination. The receptors come from a man aged 18 to 29 who received the YFV17D yellow fever vaccine.

The chain joins TRBV28 to TRBJ2-5, with 15 positions matching TRBD2. The CDR3 covers 16 residues. Germline CDR1 and CDR2: MDHEN and SYDVKM. J gave up 2 bases and V 5 bases, and 3 bases lay outside the gene matches. DNA for the CDR3: TGTGCCAGCAGTCTGGGGACTAGCGGGGGGCAAGAGACCCAGTACTTC. Translation: CASSLGTSGGQETQYF.

This clonotype turned up a few times. The V gene is TRBV20-1, the J gene TRBJ1-3; D uncertain. Trimming pared 0 bases from V and 9 bases from J, leaving 6 bases between. Germline V gene sequence: CDR1 DFQATT, CDR2 SNEGSKA (reference sequence). This CDR3 has 11 residues. CDR3 protein: CSAREKGTIYF. CDR3 bases: TGCAGTGCTAGAGAAAAGGGCACCATATATTTT.

This clonotype was detected ten times or more. The chain has TRBV7-9 and TRBJ2-3; D is uncertain. Per the germline V gene, CDR1 is SEHNR and CDR2 is FQNEAQ (reference sequence). Trimming took off 2 bases at V and 5 bases at J, with 5 bases between the two ends. This CDR3 contains 12 residues. The CDR3, as DNA: TGTGCCAGCAGCTTAAGCCGAGATACGCAGTATTTT. It is translated as CASSLSRDTQYF.

In its sample, this clonotype was seen a few times. This chain joins TRBV15 and TRBJ1-2; no firm D call. Per the germline V gene, CDR1 is LNHNV and CDR2 is YYDKDF (reference sequence). The CDR3 sequence is 14 residues long. The ends were cut back, 5 bases at V and 2 bases at J, with 12 bases in the middle. The CDR3: CATSSRSLNYGYTF. As DNA, the CDR3 is TGTGCCACCAGCTCAAGGTCCCTGAACTATGGCTACACCTTC.

The chain couples TRBV7-2 to TRBJ2-7; TRBD2 matches 7 bases. The CDR3 totals 15 residues. The germline CDR1 and CDR2 sequences are SGHTA and FQGNSA. V dropped 1 base and J dropped 2; count of bases not matched to a gene: 5. The CDR3 region is CASSLGEGSTYEQYF. CDR3 coding DNA: TGTGCCAGCAGCTTAGGGGAGGGGTCGACCTACGAGCAGTACTTC.

This clonotype was picked up a small number of times. The rearrangement links TRBV7-9 to TRBJ2-7, with D perhaps matching TRBD1 or TRBD2 (5 bases each). V shed 5 bases and J shed 2 bases, with 16 bases lying between them. From germline, CDR1 is SEHNR and CDR2 FQNEAQ (reference sequence). This CDR3 is built from 15 residues. CDR3 sequence (DNA): TGTGCCAGCAGCCCTTCTAGGGGACCCACCTACGAGCAGTACTTC. This gives the protein CASSPSRGPTYEQYF.

This clonotype was counted only a few times. V gene TRBV20-1 combines with J gene TRBJ1-5, with D perhaps matching TRBD1 (6 bases). The CDR3 totals 15 residues. Germline V CDR1 and CDR2: DFQATT, SNEGSKA (reference sequence). The V end lost 2 bases, the J end lost 1 base, and 12 bases lay between the germline ends. CDR3 region: CSARNGGASNQPQHF. The DNA for the CDR3 is TGCAGTGCTAGAAACGGGGGCGCGAGCAATCAGCCCCAGCATTTT.

This clonotype has just a few counts. The chain carries TRBV5-1 and TRBJ2-7, with 9 bases identical to TRBD1. From germline, CDR1 is SGHRS and CDR2 YFSETQ. The CDR3 covers 16 residues. The ends lost 0 bases at V and 7 bases at J; junction bases unmatched: 11. The CDR3 is CASSLETWDRVGEQYF. CDR3 DNA sequence: TGCGCCAGCAGCTTGGAAACCTGGGACAGGGTAGGGGAGCAGTACTTC.

The chain recombines TRBV5-1 with TRBJ2-5, with D unresolved. Per germline, CDR1 SGHRS and CDR2 YFSETQ. There are 15 residues in the CDR3. V dropped 0 bases and J dropped 3 bases, with 12 bases sitting between them. CDR3 nucleotides: TGCGCCAGCAGCTTGGATCGGGCAGTAAAAGAGACCCAGTACTTC. Its protein product is CASSLDRAVKETQYF.

The sample holds a few counts of this clonotype. This rearrangement joins TRBV5-6 to TRBJ1-1; D unclear. V shed 2 bases and J shed 2 bases, with 4 bases lying between them. Germline V lookup: CDR1 SGHDT, CDR2 YYEEEE. This CDR3 has 12 amino acids. The CDR3 DNA sequence: TGTGCCAGCAGCTTTATAAACACTGAAGCTTTCTTT. Translated, it gives CASSFINTEAFF.

This clonotype was seen just once. V usage is TRBV7-9 and J usage is TRBJ1-2, with unresolved D. The V gene lost 3 bases and the J gene lost 13 bases, with 6 bases spanning the gap. Germline V CDR1 and CDR2: SEHNR, FQNEAQ (reference sequence). The CDR3 covers 9 residues. The CDR3 nucleotides read TGTGCCAGCAGCTTTCACGGCACCTTC. This encodes CASSFHGTF.

This clonotype was found a few times. The rearrangement links TRBV24-1 to TRBJ2-1; 7 nucleotides agree with TRBD1. V trimming: 7 bases; J trimming: 6 bases; junction bases outside the gene matches: 11. From germline, CDR1 is KGHDR and CDR2 SFDVKD. This CDR3 is built from 15 residues. The CDR3, as DNA: TGTGCCACCAGCCAAGGGACAGCCCCTGCCAATGAGCAGTTCTTC. Amino acids: CATSQGTAPANEQFF.

The CDR3 here is CASSLGLGLAGVTLAKNIQYF. The CDR3 region has the DNA TGTGCCAGCAGCTTAGGATTGGGACTAGCGGGGGTGACTCTAGCCAAAAACATTCAGTACTTC. This chain connects TRBV7-2 to TRBJ2-4, with 14 bases lining up with TRBD2. Germline V lookup: CDR1 SGHTA, CDR2 FQGNSA. The ends lost 1 base at V and 0 bases at J; junction bases unmatched: 11. The CDR3 loop spans 21 amino acids.

This clonotype occurred many times. The genes are TRBV5-1 and TRBJ2-2; D is unresolved. The V end was cut by 0 bases, the J end by 0 bases, with 6 bases between. Germline loops: CDR1 SGHRS, CDR2 YFSETQ. The CDR3 runs 15 residues. The CDR3 DNA sequence: TGCGCCAGCAGCTTGGAAAGGGCGAACACCGGGGAGCTGTTTTTT. Translation: CASSLERANTGELFF.

The genes are TRBV4-3 and TRBJ2-1, with 9 bases fitting TRBD1. Looked up from germline, CDR1 is LGHNA and CDR2 is YSLEER. This CDR3 has 15 residues. V lost 3 bases to trimming and J lost 6 bases; unmatched junction nucleotides: 6. The CDR3 protein is CASSQGTGSANEQFF. DNA of the CDR3: TGCGCCAGCAGCCAGGGGACAGGGTCAGCCAATGAGCAGTTCTTC.

This clonotype turned up a few times. The chain employs TRBV12-5 and TRBJ2-5; D possibly uses TRBD1 or TRBD2 (5 bases each). V was shortened by 7 bases and J by 5 bases, with 17 bases between the two germline ends. The CDR3 contains 14 residues. Germline CDR1 is LGHNT and CDR2 is FRNRAP. CDR3 bases: TGTGCTAGTGCCCAGTGGGACCAAGGGGAGACCCAGTACTTC. It yields the protein CASAQWDQGETQYF.

This clonotype was detected only a few times. The chain couples TRBV7-2 to TRBJ2-2, with D possibly TRBD2 on 5 matching bases. From germline, CDR1 is SGHTA and CDR2 FQGNSA. This CDR3 has 15 amino acids. The germline V and J ends were trimmed by 3 bases and 0 bases, with 8 bases remaining between them. CDR3 DNA: TGTGCCAGCAGCTTCAGAGGGACGAACACCGGGGAGCTGTTTTTT. Translating gives CASSFRGTNTGELFF.

The table lists this clonotype with a few counts. This CDR3 reads CASSQDRGSGELFF. Written as DNA, the CDR3 is TGCGCCAGCAGCCAAGATCGGGGGTCGGGGGAGCTGTTTTTT. V gene TRBV4-3 combines with J gene TRBJ2-2; weak D call: TRBD2 (6 bases). CDR3 size: 14 residues. Germline values: CDR1 LGHNA, CDR2 YSLEER. V dropped 0 bases and J dropped 8 bases, with 10 bases sitting between them.

V usage is TRBV15 and J usage is TRBJ2-5; 7 bases fit TRBD1. Germline-derived CDR1 and CDR2 are LNHNV and YYDKDF (reference sequence). With 2 bases clipped from V and 3 bases from J, the junction kept 9 bases outside the gene matches. The CDR3 length is 16 residues. CDR3 bases: TGTGCCACCAGCAGACAAACAGGGGTTATTAAAGAGACCCAGTACTTC. It encodes CATSRQTGVIKETQYF.

This clonotype has a handful of counts. The CDR3 sequence: CASSASRSRSTDTQYF. In DNA form, the CDR3 reads TGTGCCAGCAGCGCCTCCAGATCACGTAGCACAGATACGCAGTATTTT. The chain recombines TRBV7-2 with TRBJ2-3; no firm D call. This CDR3 is built from 16 residues. The V end was cut by 5 bases, the J end by 0 bases, with 15 bases between. Germline V lookup: CDR1 SGHTA, CDR2 FQGNSA. The full variable domain, rest sourced from reference TRBV7-2 and TRBJ2-3, is GAGVSQSPSNKVTEKGKDVELRCDPISGHTALYWYRQSLGQGLEFLIYFQGNSAPDKSGLPSDRFSAERTGGSVSTLTIQRTQQEDSAVYLCASSASRSRSTDTQYFGPGTRLTVL.

The gene calls are TRBV7-2 and TRBJ2-5; D unresolved. The CDR3 has 12 amino acids. The V end lost 5 bases, the J end lost 4 bases, and 8 bases lay between the germline ends. Germline CDR1 reads SGHTA; CDR2 reads FQGNSA. The CDR3 sequence: CASSPDIETQYF. The CDR3 nucleotides are TGTGCCAGCAGCCCCGATATAGAGACCCAGTACTTC.

The J gene is TRBJ1-1, the V gene TRBV30, with a tentative D call TRBD1 (5 bases). Germline CDR1 is GTSNPN and CDR2 is SVGIG (reference sequence). The CDR3 extends over 12 amino acids. V lost 2 bases and J lost 12, with 16 bases in between. This chain's CDR3 is CAWSPAGQATFF. CDR3 nucleotides: TGTGCCTGGAGTCCGGCGGGGCAGGCGACTTTCTTT.

The gene calls are TRBV6-2 or TRBV6-3 and TRBJ1-1, with 8 bases lining up with TRBD1. This CDR3 spans 14 amino acids. Germline trimming cut 5 bases from V and 4 bases from J; bases unmatched to any gene: 6. Germline loops: CDR1 MNHEY, CDR2 SVGEGT. The DNA for the CDR3 is TGTGCCAGCAGTGGAGACAGGGGTGGCACTGAAGCTTTCTTT. Amino acids: CASSGDRGGTEAFF.